Listed below are T cell receptor beta chains from one sample, sequenced in a study of spatial heterogeneity in lung cancer. A single record per CDR3 protein comes from TCRdb applying MiXCR to the 5' RACE reads. Of several thousand distinct CDR3 sequences listed, approximately 17% are singletons. The sequencing here drew on lung tumor tissue, taken at surgery. The receptors derive from a male donor with early-stage non-small cell lung cancer. CDR3s include the opening cysteine and the closing phenylalanine or tryptophan. The size field is filled for only some rows; it gives once, few, many or a size class.

cdr3_aa,clone_size,v_call
CASSLVAGGSDTQYF,medium-sized,TRBV12-3/TRBV12-4
CASSWDSNNQPQHF,medium-sized,TRBV5-1
CASSHHQLATLTDTQYF,few,TRBV3-1
CATSRTARTYEQYF,medium-sized,TRBV15
CASSPGISGGAYEQYF,.,TRBV4-1
CASNQGLSYGYTF,medium-sized,TRBV6-2/TRBV6-3
CASSRRVIGSLSPGANVLTF,.,TRBV12-3/TRBV12-4
CASSLGAFGEQYF,.,TRBV13
CASSPPGGYSYNEQFF,medium-sized,TRBV5-6
CASSEITGGEQFF,.,TRBV9
CASSLIRIGQPQHF,.,TRBV27
CASSWSGGSTDTQYF,.,TRBV27
CASSLRLAASTDTQYF,medium-sized,TRBV5-1
CASSRRLTTTANYGYTF,.,TRBV5-8
CASRPGRTGDFGKTQYF,few,TRBV12-2
CASVVSGTGTYEQYF,.,TRBV6-5